This paragraph reports one T cell receptor beta chain. Antigen: not known. PCR was performed using 60 Vbeta and 13 Jbeta primers. TCRdb keeps only in-frame clones here, not all; method: immunoSEQ multiplex PCR. The repertoire includes about 130,000 clones, about 70% of them detected once, and roughly 2% sits in the top ten. The data derive from a study of cytomegalovirus exposure and HLA in healthy donors. The V gene's germline CDR1 is SEHNR and CDR2 FQNEAQ (reference sequence). The V segment lost 5 bases and the J segment 4 bases; nucleotides outside the gene matches: 13. This CDR3 spans 16 amino acids. General study findings and limits: Evidence from a later analysis indicated that most CMV-associated TCR beta chains looked HLA-restricted. Some V segments could not be told apart, so they were left out, TRBV6-2 and TRBV6-3 among them. Associated with HLA alleles at 0.05 false discovery rate in a later analysis were around 15,000 TCR beta sequences.

This clonotype originated in a woman between 35 and 50 years old in good health and CMV-seropositive. The chain carries TRBV7-9 and TRBJ1-1; TRBD1 matches 7 bases. The material sequenced was PBMCs. In nucleotides, the CDR3 is TGTGCCAGCAGCCCCCATCTCAGGGGGAGGAGCACTGAAGCTTTCTTT. Its translation is CASSPHLRGRSTEAFF.